Listed here are 31 T cell receptor beta chains from one sample, sequenced in a study of blood T cell repertoires in COVID-19. The method was immunoSEQ multiplex PCR; TCRdb's version includes in-frame clones alone and lacks a portion of them. Here the sample spans tens of thousands of clones, around 86% being singletons. The sequenced sample consisted of peripheral blood. The source of these receptors is a man aged 50 or older with active COVID-19.

This clone was recorded once. The V and J genes are TRBV29-1 and TRBJ1-4, with D perhaps matching TRBD1 (5 bases). This CDR3 has 13 amino acids. Germline CDR1 reads SQVTM; CDR2 reads ANQGSEA. V lost 6 bases and J lost 5, with 13 bases in between. CDR3 in amino acids: CSVEDKRNEKLFF. DNA for the CDR3: TGCAGCGTCGAGGACAAACGAAATGAAAAACTGTTTTTT.

The chain joins TRBV28 to TRBJ2-7, with 12 bases aligning to TRBD2. Germline values: CDR1 MDHEN, CDR2 SYDVKM. V lost 6 bases and J lost 3; bases outside the gene matches: 3. This CDR3 region has 14 residues. CDR3 sequence (DNA): TGTGCCAGCAGGGGGGGACTAGCGGGCTACGAGCAGTACTTC. It translates to CASRGGLAGYEQYF. The whole variable domain, filled in from reference TRBV28 and TRBJ2-7, reads DVKVTQSSRYLVKRTGEKVFLECVQDMDHENMFWYRQDPGLGLRLIYFSYDVKMKEKGDIPEGYSVSREKKERFSLILESASTNQTSMYLCASRGGLAGYEQYFGPGTRLTVT.

This clone was counted only a few times. The identical CDR3 is also encoded by other nucleotide sequences in the sample. The chain recombines TRBV4-3 with TRBJ2-6; D uncertain. Germline CDR1 LGHNA, CDR2 YSLEER. The CDR3 consists of 16 residues. The ends were cut back, 0 bases at V and 0 bases at J, with 6 bases in the middle. As DNA, the CDR3 is TGCGCCAGCAGCCAAGATGCAGGCTCTGGGGCCAACGTCCTGACTTTC. Translated, it gives CASSQDAGSGANVLTF.

This chain links TRBV7-2 with TRBJ2-7, with D tentatively TRBD2 (6 bases). CDR3 length: 15 amino acids. Trimming took 1 base from V and 3 from J, leaving 13 bases between them. The V gene's germline CDR1 is SGHTA and CDR2 FQGNSA. This chain's CDR3 is CASSLDGGGHYEQYF. As DNA, the CDR3 is TGTGCCAGCAGCTTAGATGGGGGAGGCCACTACGAGCAGTACTTC. The variable domain in full, completed from reference TRBV7-2 and TRBJ2-7, reads GAGVSQSPSNKVTEKGKDVELRCDPISGHTALYWYRQSLGQGLEFLIYFQGNSAPDKSGLPSDRFSAERTGGSVSTLTIQRTQQEDSAVYLCASSLDGGGHYEQYFGPGTRLTVT.

The chain recombines TRBV7-2 with TRBJ1-1; perhaps TRBD1 as D (5 bases). The V end lost 2 bases, the J end lost 5 bases, and 12 bases lay between the germline ends. The CDR3 is 14 residues long. Germline CDR1 and CDR2: SGHTA and FQGNSA. CDR3 in amino acids: CASSLSAGVTEAFF. CDR3 sequence (DNA): TGTGCCAGCAGCTTAAGTGCGGGGGTAACTGAAGCTTTCTTT.

The V and J genes are TRBV6-5 and TRBJ1-1; TRBD1 aligns across 11 bases. The V and J ends lost 3 bases and 8 bases, in that order; junction bases with no gene match: 5. The CDR3 totals 14 residues. The germline CDR1 and CDR2 sequences are MNHEY and SVGAGI. For the CDR3, the DNA is TGTGCCAGCAGTTATGGACAGGGGGCGGGCGAAGCTTTCTTT. Protein sequence: CASSYGQGAGEAFF.

The genes are TRBV27 and TRBJ2-7, with a weak D call TRBD1 (6 bases). V gave up 3 bases and J gave up 4 bases, with 10 bases separating them. Germline V gene sequence: CDR1 MNHEY, CDR2 SMNVEV (reference sequence). The CDR3 contains 13 residues. CDR3 sequence (DNA): TGTGCCAGCAGTTTCGCAGGGGTGTACGAGCAGTACTTC. Protein: CASSFAGVYEQYF.

The table lists this clone with a count of one. The rearrangement links TRBV5-4 to TRBJ2-1; D may be TRBD2 (6 bases). CDR1 is SGHNT and CDR2 is YYREEE in the germline V gene (reference sequence). V lost 4 bases, J lost 9 bases, and 20 bases lay in between. This CDR3 spans 15 amino acids. The CDR3 loop is CASSPPRGSFAEQFF. The CDR3 bases are TGTGCCAGCAGCCCCCCGCGGGGAAGTTTCGCTGAGCAGTTCTTC.

The chain carries TRBV18 and TRBJ1-5; D remains ambiguous. Germline lookup yields CDR1 KGHSH and CDR2 LQKENI. The CDR3 consists of 13 residues. Trimming cost V 5 bases and J 3 bases, with 8 bases left between them. The CDR3 DNA reads TGTGCCAGCTCATCAGGTCTCAATCAGCCCCAGCATTTT. This encodes CASSSGLNQPQHF.

V is TRBV27 and J is TRBJ2-4; TRBD1 matches at 9 bases. The germline V gene encodes CDR1 MNHEY and CDR2 SMNVEV (reference sequence). This CDR3 is built from 13 residues. Trimming at V came to 5 bases and at J to 10 bases, leaving 6 bases not matched to a gene. The CDR3 reads CASSVTGQGIQYF. CDR3 nucleotides: TGTGCCAGCAGTGTTACAGGACAGGGGATTCAGTACTTC.

The rearrangement links TRBV7-2 to TRBJ2-3; 9 bases line up with TRBD2. Germline V lookup: CDR1 SGHTA, CDR2 FQGNSA. The CDR3 spans 18 residues. The V gene end was trimmed by 5 bases and the J gene end by 4 bases; junction bases not matched to a gene: 16. The CDR3 region is CASSPSMREGIRADTQYF. The CDR3 DNA is TGTGCCAGCAGCCCAAGCATGCGGGAGGGGATTCGAGCAGATACGCAGTATTTT.

V gene TRBV9 combines with J gene TRBJ1-1; 7 bases agree with TRBD1. Germline assignment: CDR1 SGDLS and CDR2 YYNGEE. Germline trimming cut 3 bases from V and 4 bases from J; bases unmatched to any gene: 6. The CDR3 is 14 amino acids. The chain's CDR3 is CASSETGFGTEAFF. Written as DNA, the CDR3 is TGTGCCAGCAGCGAGACAGGGTTCGGCACTGAAGCTTTCTTT.

The chain's CDR3 is CASSRMNTEAFF. CDR3 nucleotide sequence: TGTGCCAGCAGCCGTATGAACACTGAAGCTTTCTTT. V gene TRBV9 combines with J gene TRBJ1-1; D is undetermined. The V and J ends lost 4 bases and 0 bases respectively, with 4 bases between them. CDR1 is SGDLS, CDR2 YYNGEE, per germline. The CDR3 consists of 12 residues.

This clone was counted between two and nine times. The V gene is TRBV19, the J gene TRBJ1-6; the D is unclear. V was cut by 5 bases and J by 0 bases, with 8 bases left in between. The germline V gene has CDR1 LNHDA and CDR2 SQIVND (reference sequence). The CDR3 loop spans 15 amino acids. The CDR3 region has the DNA TGTGCCAGTAGTGAACTGAGCTCCTATAATTCACCCCTCCACTTT. Translation: CASSELSSYNSPLHF.

The CDR3 DNA reads as TGTGCCAGCTCATCCGGGACAGGGAGCGAAAAACTGTTTTTT. Its translation: CASSSGTGSEKLFF. The gene calls are TRBV18 and TRBJ1-4, with 9 nucleotides matching TRBD1. Germline CDR1 KGHSH, CDR2 LQKENI. With V trimmed by 5 bases and J by 8 bases, 6 bases remained unmatched. The CDR3 is 14 residues long.

This clone has a handful of counts. This CDR3 is CASSLQGYEQYF. CDR3 DNA sequence: TGCGCCAGCAGCCTACAGGGGTACGAGCAGTACTTC. The chain couples TRBV5-1 to TRBJ2-7, with 7 bases aligning to TRBD1. The V gene end was trimmed by 4 bases and the J gene end by 4 bases; junction bases not matched to a gene: 2. Looked up from germline, CDR1 is SGHRS and CDR2 is YFSETQ. This CDR3 comprises 12 residues.

This sequence joins TRBV9 and TRBJ1-6, with 8 bases lining up with TRBD1. The germline V gene has CDR1 SGDLS and CDR2 YYNGEE. The junction had 9 bases not matched to a gene; V was cut back by 3 bases and J by 7 bases. The CDR3 is 16 amino acids. The chain's CDR3 is CASSETGTGRNSPLHF. For the CDR3, the DNA is TGTGCCAGCAGCGAAACCGGGACAGGAAGGAATTCACCCCTCCACTTT.

This chain joins TRBV2 and TRBJ2-3; 13 bases fit TRBD2. Trimming removed 1 base from V and 5 bases from J; junction bases left unmatched: 3. Per the germline V gene, CDR1 is SNHLY and CDR2 is FYNNEI. The CDR3 is made up of 16 amino acids. CDR3 protein: CASSEVGTSGVDTQYF. CDR3 DNA sequence: TGTGCCAGCAGTGAAGTGGGGACTAGCGGGGTAGATACGCAGTATTTT.

The rearrangement links TRBV27 to TRBJ2-3; D possibly corresponds to TRBD2 (6 bases). The CDR3 covers 14 residues. Germline assignment: CDR1 MNHEY and CDR2 SMNVEV (reference sequence). The V end was cut by 7 bases, the J end by 5 bases, with 16 bases between. The CDR3 DNA reads TGTGCCAGCACTCCTTGGGGGGTTGGAGATACGCAGTATTTT. Translation: CASTPWGVGDTQYF.

The chain is built from TRBV24-1 and TRBJ1-1, with 9 bases that match TRBD1. Per germline, CDR1 KGHDR and CDR2 SFDVKD. V shed 4 bases, J shed 3 bases, and the junction held 5 bases outside the gene matches. This CDR3 spans 15 amino acids. Here the CDR3 reads CATSEEGQGDTEAFF. Written as DNA, the CDR3 is TGTGCCACCAGTGAAGAGGGACAGGGTGACACTGAAGCTTTCTTT.

This chain uses TRBV27 with TRBJ1-1; D ambiguous. Per the germline V gene, CDR1 is MNHEY and CDR2 is SMNVEV (reference sequence). With 3 bases removed from V and 2 bases from J, the gap between germline ends came to 10 bases. The length of the CDR3 is 14 residues. The CDR3 DNA reads as TGTGCCAGCAGTTTTAACAGCCTCAACACTGAAGCTTTCTTT. Its translation is CASSFNSLNTEAFF.

This clone was seen once. The rearrangement joins TRBV4-1 to TRBJ1-2; D call uncertain. In germline, CDR1 is MGHRA, CDR2 YSYEKL. The CDR3 totals 13 residues. V was shortened by 0 bases and J by 2 bases, with 4 bases between the two germline ends. The DNA of the CDR3 is TGCGCCAGCAGCCAAGATCAAAACTATGGCTACACCTTC. Translating gives CASSQDQNYGYTF.

CDR3 DNA sequence: TGCGCCAGCAGCTTTTACGGGGGTAAAGGCACTGAAGCTTTCTTT. Translating gives CASSFYGGKGTEAFF. The chain joins TRBV5-1 to TRBJ1-1, with a weak D call TRBD1 (5 bases). Germline CDR1 reads SGHRS; CDR2 reads YFSETQ. The CDR3 is 15 amino acids. V shed 2 bases and J shed 4 bases, with 15 bases lying between them.

The rearrangement links TRBV4-1 to TRBJ2-1, with TRBD2 matching over 9 bases. CDR1 is MGHRA and CDR2 is YSYEKL in the germline V gene. The CDR3 is 19 residues long. V shed 4 bases and J 1 base; nucleotides not matched to a gene: 14. The CDR3 here is CASSLAGGGAYRSYNEQFF. The CDR3 DNA reads TGCGCCAGCAGCCTAGCGGGCGGGGGGGCTTATAGGTCCTACAATGAGCAGTTCTTC.

The V call is TRBV30, the J call TRBJ2-5; perhaps TRBD1 as D (6 bases). Germline lookup yields CDR1 GTSNPN and CDR2 SVGIG (reference sequence). Trimming left V 2 bases short and J 5 bases short, with 9 bases between. The CDR3 has 12 residues. CDR3 in DNA: TGTGCCTGGAGTTGGGGGCTCGAGACCCAGTACTTC. It encodes CAWSWGLETQYF.

The rearrangement links TRBV6-2 or TRBV6-3 to TRBJ2-5, with D tentatively TRBD1 (6 bases). Per the germline V gene, CDR1 is MNHEY and CDR2 is SVGEGT. Trimming removed 0 bases at V and 5 bases at J, with 16 bases between. The CDR3 has 16 residues. This chain's CDR3 is CASSYSTARGEETQYF. The CDR3 DNA is TGTGCCAGCAGTTACTCGACCGCCAGGGGTGAGGAGACCCAGTACTTC.

The chain links TRBV28 to TRBJ2-7, with TRBD1 matching 8 bases. Germline V CDR1 and CDR2: MDHEN, SYDVKM. The CDR3 has 15 residues. Trimming cost V 5 bases and J 4 bases; bases outside gene matches: 10. The CDR3 sequence is CASSLQGAYRYEQYF. CDR3 sequence (DNA): TGTGCCAGCAGTCTCCAGGGGGCCTACAGGTACGAGCAGTACTTC.

The V gene is TRBV5-1, the J gene TRBJ2-7; D unclear. This CDR3 contains 12 residues. The V gene lost 0 bases and the J gene lost 3 bases, with 4 bases spanning the gap. Germline values: CDR1 SGHRS, CDR2 YFSETQ. This chain's CDR3 is CASSLGGYEQYF. CDR3 bases: TGCGCCAGCAGCTTGGGAGGCTACGAGCAGTACTTC.

This sequence joins TRBV14 and TRBJ2-7, with 13 bases lining up with TRBD2. The V gene end was trimmed by 3 bases and the J gene end by 5 bases; junction bases not matched to a gene: 7. Germline V gene data show CDR1 as SGHDN and CDR2 as FVKESK. CDR3 length: 16 residues. The CDR3 nucleotides read TGTGCCAGCAGCCATCTCGGGACTAGCGGGAAGAACGAGCAGTACTTC. Amino acids: CASSHLGTSGKNEQYF.

The chain joins TRBV29-1 to TRBJ1-2; TRBD1 is a possible D gene (5 bases). The CDR3 is 14 amino acids. Germline CDR1 and CDR2: SQVTM and ANQGSEA. Deletions cut 4 bases from V and 1 base from J, with 13 bases between. The DNA for the CDR3 is TGCAGCGTTGGTTGGGGCGCCGGTAACTATGGCTACACCTTC. It codes for CSVGWGAGNYGYTF.

The chain uses TRBV5-6 and TRBJ2-3; TRBD2 matches 11 bases. Germline assignment: CDR1 SGHDT and CDR2 YYEEEE. Trimming removed 0 bases from V and 5 bases from J; junction bases left unmatched: 11. The CDR3 spans 18 residues. CDR3 in DNA: TGTGCCAGCAGCTTGGAGGGGAATAGCGGGAGGGCCGGAGATACGCAGTATTTT. It translates to CASSLEGNSGRAGDTQYF.